The clone carrying this T cell receptor (beta chain) appeared many times. This specimen comes from a study of T cells in Graves' hyperthyroidism and ophthalmopathy. RNA transcripts provided the source from which TCR beta CDR3 regions were amplified. Researchers ran a first-round RT-PCR on the TCR CDR3 using the HTBI primer set. TCRdb recomputed calls from the multiplex PCR reads with MiXCR, one row per CDR3 protein. The sample contains over 450,000 distinct CDR3 sequences, approximately 15% of which appear only once. This CDR3 region has 13 residues. Germline V gene sequence: CDR1 SGHAT, CDR2 FQNNGV. The ends lost 5 bases at V and 14 bases at J; junction bases unmatched: 13.

The sequence was collected from a woman aged 18-29 years with Graves' hyperthyroidism. This rearrangement joins TRBV11-2 to TRBJ1-1; 8 nucleotides agree with TRBD1. Sequencing was done on a sample of blood. The CDR3 loop reads CASSHDHRDRPFF. The DNA for the CDR3 is TGTGCCAGCAGCCACGACCACCGGGACAGGCCGTTCTTT.